A selection of T cell receptor beta chains follows, all from one sample in a study of early T cells in non-severe SARS-CoV-2 infection. TCRdb reprocessed the 5' RACE reads via MiXCR and lists one record per CDR3 protein. Of roughly 64,000 distinct CDR3 sequences in the sample, 7.5% to 9% are singletons; the top ten hold 10% to 15%. This material consisted of whole blood, taken at baseline. These receptors were collected from an adult who was a healthcare worker with PCR-confirmed SARS-CoV-2 infection or an uninfected control (not recorded which). CDR3s include the opening cysteine and the closing phenylalanine or tryptophan. Fields, in order: V gene, J gene, D gene, clone size, CDR3 DNA, CDR3 protein. The D gene is left open where the match is weak. Size tells how often a clone was seen (once, few, many) or the class of an expanded clone, and some rows leave it out.

>TRBV7-2|TRBJ2-1|TRBD2|many
TGTGCCAGCAGCCCGTCCATAGCGGGAGGAACCTACAATGAGCAGTTCTTC
CASSPSIAGGTYNEQFF
>TRBV5-5|TRBJ2-7|TRBD2|few
TGTGCCAGCAGCTTAGTAGTAGAGCATACTAGCGGGAGGTCCTACGAGCAGTACTTC
CASSLVVEHTSGRSYEQYF
>TRBV29-1|TRBJ1-1|NA|many
TGCAGCGTTCGGGACCATTTAGGAACTGAAGCTTTCTTT
CSVRDHLGTEAFF
>TRBV5-1|TRBJ2-5|NA|few
TGCGCCAGCAGCTTGGATAGTTGGACAGCGCTACGGGAGACCCAGTACTTC
CASSLDSWTALRETQYF
>TRBV6-6|TRBJ2-3|NA|few
TGTGCCAGCAGTTACTCGGGGATCACAGATACGCAGTATTTT
CASSYSGITDTQYF
>TRBV7-2|TRBJ2-2|TRBD1|few
TGTGCCAGTAAACCTGACAGGGACCTGCTTGGCACCGGGGAGCTGTTTTTT
CASKPDRDLLGTGELFF
>TRBV2|TRBJ1-3|NA|many
TGTGCCAGCAGTGAAGCGCTAGCCGGAATAGCAAACACCATATATTTT
CASSEALAGIANTIYF
>TRBV19|TRBJ2-2|NA|few
TGTGCCAGTAGTATTGGGCTAGCGAGAAACACCGGGGAGCTGTTTTTT
CASSIGLARNTGELFF
>TRBV20-1|TRBJ2-3|NA|many
TGCAGTGCTAGATCCCCAATTGATAGAGATACGCAGTATTTT
CSARSPIDRDTQYF
>TRBV6-6|TRBJ2-3|NA|many
TGTGCCAGCAGTTCGCAATGGGGGCAGTATTTT
CASSSQWGQYF
>TRBV20-1|TRBJ1-5|NA|few
TGCAGTGCCAGGTTGGGCAATCAGCCCCAGCATTTT
CSARLGNQPQHF
>TRBV12-3/TRBV12-4|TRBJ1-3|NA|many
TGTGCCAGCAGGGACCCCACAGAGATCTCTGGAAACACCATATATTTT
CASRDPTEISGNTIYF
>TRBV27|TRBJ1-1|NA|many
TGTGCCAGCAGTCAAACAGGGAGTTGGGCTGAAGCTTTCTTT
CASSQTGSWAEAFF
>TRBV7-2|TRBJ2-7|NA|many
TGTGCCAGCAGCTTAACAGGGTACCTCTACGAGCAGTACTTC
CASSLTGYLYEQYF
>TRBV12-3/TRBV12-4|TRBJ2-3|NA|few
TGTGCCAGCAGCTGGCTTGGGGGTTATGATTTT
CASSWLGGYDF
>TRBV5-1|TRBJ1-2|NA|many
TGCGCCAGCAGCTTGGCCGTCGACGGACCGTATGGCTACACCTTC
CASSLAVDGPYGYTF
>TRBV7-6|TRBJ2-1|TRBD1|NA
TGTGCCAGCAAACCCCTGGGACAGGGCAATGAGCAGTTCTTC
CASKPLGQGNEQFF
>TRBV6-1|TRBJ2-7|TRBD1|few
TGTGCCAGCAGTGGGACAGGGGAGTGGAGCGAGCAGTACTTC
CASSGTGEWSEQYF
>TRBV7-2|TRBJ2-1|NA|medium-sized
TGTGCCAGCAGCTGGGGGTATGGGGAGGAGGACAATGAGCAGTTCTTC
CASSWGYGEEDNEQFF